This TCR beta chain originates from a study of control samples from healthy donors and cancer patients. Generated by immunoSEQ multiplex PCR, the TCRdb table keeps only in-frame clones and is missing some. Among about 170,000 clones listed, around 94% were seen once. This clone occurred a few times. This TCR came from a young woman in good health. The sample comprised blood.

CDR3 in DNA: TGTGCCAGCCTGGGGTCTCAGTCCGACGAGCAGTACTTC. Translating gives CASLGSQSDEQYF. This chain connects TRBV2 to TRBJ2-7; D ambiguous. Germline CDR1 SNHLY, CDR2 FYNNEI. V lost 8 bases to trimming and J lost 5 bases, with 16 bases between them. This CDR3 has 13 amino acids.